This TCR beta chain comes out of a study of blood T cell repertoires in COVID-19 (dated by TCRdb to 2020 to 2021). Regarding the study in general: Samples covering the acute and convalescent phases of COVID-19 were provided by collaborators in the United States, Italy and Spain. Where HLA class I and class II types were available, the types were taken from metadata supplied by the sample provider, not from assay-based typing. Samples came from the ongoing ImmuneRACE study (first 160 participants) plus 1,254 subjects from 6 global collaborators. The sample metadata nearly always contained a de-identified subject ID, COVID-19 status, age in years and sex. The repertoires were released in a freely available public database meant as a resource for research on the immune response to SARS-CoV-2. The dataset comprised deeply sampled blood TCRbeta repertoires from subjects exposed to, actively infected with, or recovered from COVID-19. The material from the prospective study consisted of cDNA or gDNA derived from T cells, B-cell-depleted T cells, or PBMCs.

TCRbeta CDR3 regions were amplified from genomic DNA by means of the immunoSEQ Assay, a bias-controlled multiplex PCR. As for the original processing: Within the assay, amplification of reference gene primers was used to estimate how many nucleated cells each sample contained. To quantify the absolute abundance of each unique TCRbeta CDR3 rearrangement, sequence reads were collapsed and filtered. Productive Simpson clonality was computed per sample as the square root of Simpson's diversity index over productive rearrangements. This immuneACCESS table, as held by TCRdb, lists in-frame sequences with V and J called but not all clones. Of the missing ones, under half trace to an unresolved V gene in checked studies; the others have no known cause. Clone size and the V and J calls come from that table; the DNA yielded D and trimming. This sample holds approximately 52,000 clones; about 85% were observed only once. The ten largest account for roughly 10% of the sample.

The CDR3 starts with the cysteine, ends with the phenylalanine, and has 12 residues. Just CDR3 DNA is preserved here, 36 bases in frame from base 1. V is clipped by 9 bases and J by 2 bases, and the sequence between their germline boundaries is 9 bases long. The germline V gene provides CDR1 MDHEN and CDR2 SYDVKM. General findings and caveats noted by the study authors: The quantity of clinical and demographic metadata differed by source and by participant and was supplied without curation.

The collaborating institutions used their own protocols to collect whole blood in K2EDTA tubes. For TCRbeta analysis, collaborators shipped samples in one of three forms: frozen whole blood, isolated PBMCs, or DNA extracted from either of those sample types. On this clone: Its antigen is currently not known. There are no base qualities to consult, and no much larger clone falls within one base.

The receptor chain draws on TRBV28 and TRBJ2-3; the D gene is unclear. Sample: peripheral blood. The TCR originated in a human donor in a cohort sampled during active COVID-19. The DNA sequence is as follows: TGTGCCAGAAGATACAACACAGATACGCAGTATTTT. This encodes CARRYNTDTQYF.